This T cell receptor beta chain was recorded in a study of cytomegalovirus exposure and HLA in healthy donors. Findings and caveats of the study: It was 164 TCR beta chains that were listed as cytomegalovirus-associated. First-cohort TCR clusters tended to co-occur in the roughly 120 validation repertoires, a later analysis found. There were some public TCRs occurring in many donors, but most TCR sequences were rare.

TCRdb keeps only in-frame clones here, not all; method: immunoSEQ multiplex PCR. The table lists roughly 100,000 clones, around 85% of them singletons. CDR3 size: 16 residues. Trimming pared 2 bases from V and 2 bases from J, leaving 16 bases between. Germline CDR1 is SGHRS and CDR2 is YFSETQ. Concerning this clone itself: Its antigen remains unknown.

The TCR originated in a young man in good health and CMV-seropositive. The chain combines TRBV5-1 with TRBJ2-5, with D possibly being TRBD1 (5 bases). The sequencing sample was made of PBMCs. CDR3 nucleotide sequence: TGCGCCAGCAGCTTTTACGGCAGGGTTTCGCAAGAGACCCAGTACTTC. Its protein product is CASSFYGRVSQETQYF.